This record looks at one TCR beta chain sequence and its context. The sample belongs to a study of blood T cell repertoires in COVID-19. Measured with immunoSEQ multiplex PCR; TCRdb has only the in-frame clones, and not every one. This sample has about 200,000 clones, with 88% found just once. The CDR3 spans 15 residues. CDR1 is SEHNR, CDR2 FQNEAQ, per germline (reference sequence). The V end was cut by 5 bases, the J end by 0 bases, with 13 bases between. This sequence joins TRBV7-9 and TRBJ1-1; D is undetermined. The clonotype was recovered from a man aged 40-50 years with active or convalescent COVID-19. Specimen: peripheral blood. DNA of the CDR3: TGTGCCAGCAGCCTACGACAAGAATTGAACACTGAAGCTTTCTTT. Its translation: CASSLRQELNTEAFF. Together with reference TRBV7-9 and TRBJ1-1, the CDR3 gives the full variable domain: DTGVSQNPRHKITKRGQNVTFRCDPISEHNRLYWYRQTLGQGPEFLTYFQNEAQLEKSRLLSDRFSAERPKGSFSTLEIQRTEQGDSAMYLCASSLRQELNTEAFFGQGTRLTVV.